This TCR beta chain was obtained from a study of STAT5B mutations in CD4+ large granular lymphocyte leukemia. Regarding the study as a whole: Higher CD4+ than CD8+ T-LGLL clonality might reflect small sample size. TRBV06-family usage was enriched in top patient clones (8/27) versus controls (2/35). About a quarter of private leukemic clonotypes occurred rarely in other patients' non-leukemic repertoires.

The CDR3 is 12 residues long. Germline V CDR1 and CDR2: LNHNV, YYDKDF (reference sequence). With 2 bases removed from V and 4 bases from J, the gap between germline ends came to 2 bases. Sequencing was at survey level. The assay was immunoSEQ multiplex PCR, and TCRdb's table has in-frame clones only and misses some. Among tens of thousands of clones listed, about 85% were seen once. With respect to this clone: Its antigen is not known.

Sequenced material: CD4+ T cells from blood buffy coats. The V and J genes are TRBV15 and TRBJ2-2; the D is unclear. This TCR derives from a human donor in good health. The CDR3 is CATSRTTGELFF. The CDR3 DNA reads as TGTGCCACCAGCAGAACCACCGGGGAGCTGTTTTTT.